One and the same sample provided the 17 T cell receptor beta chains below, sequenced in a study of blood T cell repertoires in COVID-19. Using immunoSEQ multiplex PCR, the repertoire was profiled, and TCRdb retains in-frame clones only, with some absent. Here the sample spans about 190,000 clones, 80% being singletons. Source material: peripheral blood. These receptors were collected from a man between 60 and 70 years old with acute or convalescent COVID-19.

This chain connects TRBV24-1 to TRBJ1-5; D is possibly TRBD1 (6 bases). Germline assignment: CDR1 KGHDR and CDR2 SFDVKD. Trimming cost V 7 bases and J 0 bases, with 9 bases left between them. This CDR3 is built from 14 residues. CDR3 protein: CATRNRVSNQPQHF. The CDR3 bases are TGTGCCACCAGGAACAGGGTTAGCAATCAGCCCCAGCATTTT.

The chain is built from TRBV3-1 (or the pseudogene TRBV3-2) and TRBJ2-7; the D gene is possibly TRBD1 (6 bases). Germline CDR1 LGHDT, CDR2 YNNKEL (reference sequence). The V gene lost 2 bases and the J gene lost 4 bases, with 6 bases spanning the gap. This CDR3 comprises 12 residues. The CDR3 DNA sequence: TGTGCCAGCAGCCAAACAGGGTACGAGCAGTACTTC. This translates into CASSQTGYEQYF.

The chain joins TRBV7-2 to TRBJ2-1, with D unclear. The CDR3 consists of 13 residues. V lost 4 bases, J lost 4 bases, and 8 bases lay in between. The germline V gene encodes CDR1 SGHTA and CDR2 FQGNSA. The CDR3 DNA sequence: TGTGCCAGCAGCTCAAACCGGTACAATGAGCAGTTCTTC. Translated: CASSSNRYNEQFF.

The rearrangement links TRBV28 to TRBJ1-5; the D is unclear. The CDR3 covers 13 residues. Trimming left V 5 bases short and J 7 bases short, with 12 bases between. The germline V gene has CDR1 MDHEN and CDR2 SYDVKM. The CDR3 DNA is TGTGCCAGCAGTGTACAGTTGGTCCAGCCCCAGCATTTT. Residues: CASSVQLVQPQHF.

CDR3 sequence reads: CASSQRATRGTEAFF. Here the CDR3 DNA reads TGTGCCAGCAGCCAAAGGGCGACTAGGGGCACTGAAGCTTTCTTT. This rearrangement joins TRBV14 to TRBJ1-1; D might be TRBD1 (5 bases). Trimming left V 2 bases short and J 4 bases short, with 14 bases between. This CDR3 spans 15 amino acids. Germline CDR1 reads SGHDN; CDR2 reads FVKESK.

The J gene is TRBJ1-4, the V gene TRBV29-1; the D is unclear. The CDR3 is 12 amino acids. V shed 5 bases and J shed 4 bases, with 8 bases lying between them. Germline CDR1 reads SQVTM; CDR2 reads ANQGSEA. CDR3 coding DNA: TGCAGCGTTTTTCGGGATAATGAAAAACTGTTTTTT. As protein: CSVFRDNEKLFF.

The chain combines TRBV2 with TRBJ1-6; D remains ambiguous. The CDR3 has 14 amino acids. CDR1 SNHLY and CDR2 FYNNEI come from the germline V gene. V was shortened by 3 bases and J by 10 bases, with 13 bases between the two germline ends. The CDR3 loop is CASSDGEGRSPLHF. The DNA for the CDR3 is TGTGCCAGCAGTGATGGGGAGGGTCGGTCACCCCTCCACTTT.

The V and J genes are TRBV5-5 and TRBJ2-2; 12 nucleotides line up with TRBD1. Germline assignment: CDR1 SGHKS and CDR2 YYEKEE (reference sequence). The junction had 10 bases not matched to a gene; V was cut back by 4 bases and J by 3 bases. This CDR3 is 18 amino acids long. The CDR3 protein is CASSPGTGGAGDTGELFF. Here the CDR3 DNA reads TGTGCCAGCAGCCCCGGGACAGGGGGCGCAGGGGACACCGGGGAGCTGTTTTTT.

This chain connects TRBV4-1 to TRBJ2-7, with 9 bases identical to TRBD1. The germline V gene has CDR1 MGHRA and CDR2 YSYEKL. V lost 3 bases, J lost 5 bases, and 5 bases stayed unmatched. The CDR3 is 14 residues long. CDR3 sequence (DNA): TGCGCCAGCAGCCACCCGGGACAGGGTAACGAGCAGTACTTC. Its translation: CASSHPGQGNEQYF.

The CDR3 sequence is CASSKPSGNYNEQFF. The CDR3 coding sequence is TGTGCCAGCAGCAAACCTAGCGGGAACTACAATGAGCAGTTCTTC. V and J are TRBV5-5 and TRBJ2-1, with TRBD2 matching 9 bases. This CDR3 is built from 15 residues. The germline V gene encodes CDR1 SGHKS and CDR2 YYEKEE (reference sequence). The ends lost 4 bases at V and 3 bases at J; junction bases unmatched: 5.

This rearrangement joins TRBV15 to TRBJ2-3, with 8 bases that match TRBD2. Losses at the gene ends were 1 base for V and 6 bases for J; bases not matched to a gene: 6. CDR1 and CDR2 from the germline V gene are LNHNV and YYDKDF (reference sequence). CDR3 length: 15 amino acids. The CDR3 reads CATSRGTGGMDTQYF. The CDR3 bases are TGTGCCACCAGCAGAGGGACGGGAGGGATGGATACGCAGTATTTT.

This clone was seen a single time. This chain uses TRBV7-2 with TRBJ2-3; D perhaps matches TRBD1 (6 bases). The CDR3 covers 18 residues. Germline V lookup: CDR1 SGHTA, CDR2 FQGNSA. Trimming took off 4 bases at V and 0 bases at J, with 20 bases between the two ends. This chain's CDR3 is CASSSGRGGGWSTDTQYF. The CDR3 bases are TGTGCCAGCAGCTCCGGCAGGGGTGGGGGTTGGAGCACAGATACGCAGTATTTT.

This chain connects TRBV7-3 to TRBJ2-5; possible D gene TRBD2, 5 bases. V was shortened by 2 bases and J by 10 bases, with 11 bases between the two germline ends. The CDR3 is made up of 12 amino acids. Germline V gives CDR1 SGHTA, CDR2 FQGTGA. CDR3 amino acids: CASSLSLAYQYF. The CDR3 DNA follows: TGTGCCAGCAGCTTATCCCTAGCATACCAGTACTTC.

This CDR3 is CASSSGLWEQFF. DNA of the CDR3: TGTGCCAGCAGTTCAGGGCTCTGGGAGCAGTTCTTC. The chain has TRBV12-3 or TRBV12-4 and TRBJ2-1; a possible D gene is TRBD1 (5 bases). The CDR3 extends over 12 amino acids. V lost 4 bases to trimming and J lost 10 bases, with 11 bases between them.

The rearrangement uses TRBV27 and TRBJ2-3; 12 bases fit TRBD2. The CDR3 is made up of 18 amino acids. V shed 0 bases, J shed 2 bases, and the junction held 6 bases outside the gene matches. Germline loops: CDR1 MNHEY, CDR2 SMNVEV (reference sequence). This chain's CDR3 is CASSLSLLAGGHTDTQYF. CDR3 coding DNA: TGTGCCAGCAGTTTATCCCTGCTAGCGGGGGGGCACACAGATACGCAGTATTTT.

Ten or more counts support this clone. The chain recombines TRBV30 with TRBJ1-2; possibly TRBD1 for D (6 bases). Trimming shortened V by 2 bases and J by 7 bases, and 14 bases separated the two germline ends. This CDR3 comprises 13 residues. Germline loops: CDR1 GTSNPN, CDR2 SVGIG (reference sequence). The CDR3 DNA is TGTGCCTGGAGTATCACAGGGAGTAGTGGCTACACCTTC. Translation: CAWSITGSSGYTF. The full variable domain, its missing parts supplied by reference TRBV30 and TRBJ1-2, is SQTIHQWPATLVQPVGSPLSLECTVEGTSNPNLYWYRQAAGRGLQLLFYSVGIGQISSEVPQNLSASRPQDRQFILSSKKLLLSDSGFYLCAWSITGSSGYTFGSGTRLTVV.

Only one count was recorded for this clone. The rearrangement joins TRBV6-1 to TRBJ1-2; a possible D gene is TRBD1 (6 bases). V was pared by 3 bases and J by 8 bases, with 19 bases between. Germline CDR1 is MNHNS and CDR2 is SASEGT. The CDR3 totals 15 residues. The CDR3 reads CASSDQLRGGGGYTF. The CDR3 DNA follows: TGTGCCAGCAGTGACCAACTGAGGGGGGGCGGGGGCTACACCTTC.